The clone carrying this T cell receptor beta chain has only a few counts. What it binds is unknown. The V and J ends lost 8 bases and 6 bases, in that order; junction bases with no gene match: 5. Germline lookup yields CDR1 SGHTA and CDR2 FQGNSA. This CDR3 region has 13 residues. The sample is drawn from a study of beta chain features in type 1 diabetes. In the study overall: All of the samples together had 107,917,701 sorted cells examined. General observations from the study: VDJ junctions in type 1 diabetes patients carried more deletions and fewer insertions. Patients showed naive, central memory and Treg TCRB repertoires that appeared more similar than those of healthy donors. Among patients with Type 1 diabetes, TCRB CDR3s were moderately but significantly shorter in every one of the four CD4+ subsets.

Reverse transcription of all isolated RNA meant that expressed TCRB transcripts were sequenced. TCRdb's table, derived via immunoSEQ multiplex PCR, lists solely in-frame clones and lacks some. The sample has hundreds of thousands of clones, more than 13% seen once. Specimen: naive CD4+ T cells from blood. The rearrangement uses TRBV7-2 and TRBJ2-7; 12 bases align to TRBD1. The sequence derives from a man younger than 30 with type 1 diabetes. The CDR3 protein is CASQGTGGAEQYF. The CDR3 region has the DNA TGTGCCAGCCAGGGGACAGGGGGCGCCGAGCAGTACTTC.